This passage covers 21 T cell receptor beta chains from one sample sequenced in a study of cytomegalovirus exposure and HLA in healthy donors. Produced via immunoSEQ multiplex PCR; TCRdb's table is partial and in-frame only. Among a few hundred thousand clones, 88% were seen once, and the ten largest hold approximately 2.9%. Sample: PBMCs. The receptors shown here come from a woman between 18 and 30 years old in good health and CMV-seronegative.

The rearrangement links TRBV6-1 to TRBJ2-6; D is undetermined. Germline lookup yields CDR1 MNHNS and CDR2 SASEGT. Trimming shortened V by 5 bases and J by 0 bases, and 5 bases separated the two germline ends. This CDR3 comprises 14 residues. CDR3 protein: CASSPSSGANVLTF. The CDR3 bases are TGTGCCAGCAGTCCCTCCTCTGGGGCCAACGTCCTGACTTTC.

In DNA, the CDR3 is TGTGCCAGCAGTTCGACAGGGCGAACTGAAGCTTTCTTT. Its translation: CASSSTGRTEAFF. The chain employs TRBV28 and TRBJ1-1, with 7 positions matching TRBD1. CDR1 is MDHEN, CDR2 SYDVKM, per germline. CDR3 length: 13 amino acids. V shed 4 bases and J 5 bases; nucleotides not matched to a gene: 4.

This clone has more than one count but fewer than ten. V and J are TRBV4-1 and TRBJ2-3; the match to TRBD2 covers 12 bases. CDR3 length: 15 residues. The V gene's germline CDR1 is MGHRA and CDR2 YSYEKL. The junction had 5 bases not matched to a gene; V was cut back by 6 bases and J by 4 bases. This CDR3 reads CASSRTSGIPDTQYF. CDR3 DNA sequence: TGCGCCAGCAGTCGGACTAGCGGGATCCCAGATACGCAGTATTTT.

The chain is built from TRBV6-1 and TRBJ2-1, with 7 bases that match TRBD1. The J segment lost 4 bases and the V segment lost 6 bases, leaving 9 bases of the junction unmatched. The CDR3 sequence is 15 residues long. Germline values: CDR1 MNHNS, CDR2 SASEGT. The CDR3 sequence: CASSHRTGDYNEQFF. The CDR3 DNA is TGTGCCAGCAGCCACAGGACAGGAGATTACAATGAGCAGTTCTTC.

The genes are TRBV28 and TRBJ2-7; 9 bases align to TRBD1. From germline, CDR1 is MDHEN and CDR2 SYDVKM. Trimming took 6 bases from V and 6 from J; bases not matched to a gene: 15. This CDR3 spans 16 amino acids. CDR3 bases: TGTGCCAGCAGCCCTGTGGGACAGGGTCCTCGTAGCGAGCAGTACTTC. It is translated as CASSPVGQGPRSEQYF.

J is TRBJ2-3 and V is TRBV9, with a tentative D call TRBD2 (6 bases). Germline V lookup: CDR1 SGDLS, CDR2 YYNGEE. V lost 3 bases and J 6 bases, leaving 17 bases between the germline ends. This CDR3 comprises 15 residues. This CDR3 is CASSAGGGGSDTQYF. The CDR3 bases are TGTGCCAGCAGCGCCGGGGGTGGAGGCTCCGATACGCAGTATTTT.

The gene calls are TRBV19 and TRBJ1-5, with D maybe TRBD1 (6 bases). Germline V gene sequence: CDR1 LNHDA, CDR2 SQIVND (reference sequence). CDR3 length equals 17 residues. V lost 3 bases to trimming and J lost 6 bases, with 21 bases between them. The CDR3 nucleotides read TGTGCCAGTAGTATCTGGGAGGGGCTGGGGGGCCGTCAGCCCCAGCATTTT. It yields the protein CASSIWEGLGGRQPQHF.

This clone appeared once. This rearrangement joins TRBV2 to TRBJ2-7; TRBD1 might be the D (6 bases). V was pared by 6 bases and J by 6 bases, with 18 bases between. CDR1 and CDR2 (germline): SNHLY, FYNNEI. The CDR3 is made up of 14 amino acids. CDR3 coding DNA: TGTGCCAGCAGCCTGACAGGTACATCCAGCGAGCAGTACTTC. Its translation is CASSLTGTSSEQYF. Filled out from reference TRBV2 and TRBJ2-7, the complete variable domain reads EPEVTQTPSHQVTQMGQEVILRCVPISNHLYFYWYRQILGQKVEFLVSFYNNEISEKSEIFDDQFSVERPDGSNFTLKIRSTKLEDSAMYFCASSLTGTSSEQYFGPGTRLTVT.

The chain has TRBV28 and TRBJ1-3, with 7 bases fitting TRBD1. V lost 6 bases, J lost 3 bases, and 11 bases stayed unmatched. The V gene's germline CDR1 is MDHEN and CDR2 SYDVKM. The CDR3 runs to 16 residues. DNA for the CDR3: TGTGCCAGCAGCCATCCCGGGACAGAGAGTGGAAACACCATATATTTT. The encoded protein is CASSHPGTESGNTIYF.

This clone is a singleton in its sample. J is TRBJ2-1 and V is TRBV27, with a possible D match to TRBD1 (6 bases). V shed 2 bases and J shed 1 base, with 9 bases lying between them. Germline V gives CDR1 MNHEY, CDR2 SMNVEV (reference sequence). This CDR3 region has 15 residues. The CDR3 spells CASSLADSSYNEQFF. The CDR3 coding sequence is TGTGCCAGCAGTTTAGCGGACAGTTCCTACAATGAGCAGTTCTTC.

The chain has TRBV19 and TRBJ2-2; D might be TRBD1 (5 bases). Germline V gene data show CDR1 as LNHDA and CDR2 as SQIVND (reference sequence). This CDR3 comprises 10 residues. V lost 9 bases, J lost 7 bases, and 6 bases lay in between. This CDR3 reads CASRDGELFF. CDR3 DNA: TGTGCCAGCAGGGACGGGGAGCTGTTTTTT.

The chain carries TRBV5-1 and TRBJ2-7; weak D call: TRBD1 (6 bases). CDR3 length equals 18 residues. Trimming left V 2 bases short and J 2 bases short, with 23 bases between. Germline V gene lookup returns CDR1 SGHRS and CDR2 YFSETQ. The CDR3 sequence: CASSFVGKDRDTTYEQYF. The CDR3 DNA is TGCGCCAGCAGCTTCGTCGGGAAAGACCGGGACACAACCTACGAGCAGTACTTC.

The rearrangement uses TRBV2 and TRBJ1-3, with TRBD1 as a possible D gene (6 bases). The ends were cut back, 7 bases at V and 11 bases at J, with 21 bases in the middle. Germline lookup yields CDR1 SNHLY and CDR2 FYNNEI. The CDR3 extends over 14 amino acids. The CDR3 DNA follows: TGTGCCAGCACCTCCCCCGGGACACCCAAAGCCATATATTTT. It yields the protein CASTSPGTPKAIYF.

This clone was detected only once. The genes are TRBV28 and TRBJ1-1; TRBD1 matches 8 bases. The trim removed 6 bases at V and 1 base at J, leaving 4 bases unmatched. The CDR3 is made up of 14 amino acids. CDR1 and CDR2 (germline): MDHEN, SYDVKM. The DNA of the CDR3 is TGTGCCAGCAGATCAGGACAGGGGAACACTGAAGCTTTCTTT. This encodes CASRSGQGNTEAFF.

This clone was seen only once. V is TRBV30 and J is TRBJ2-7, with D possibly TRBD2 on 5 matching bases. V gave up 5 bases and J gave up 2 bases, with 13 bases separating them. The CDR3 covers 13 residues. CDR1 GTSNPN and CDR2 SVGIG come from the germline V gene (reference sequence). The CDR3: CAWRTHGAYEQYF. In nucleotides, the CDR3 is TGTGCCTGGCGAACACACGGGGCCTACGAGCAGTACTTC. Variable domain in full (rest from reference TRBV30 and TRBJ2-7): SQTIHQWPATLVQPVGSPLSLECTVEGTSNPNLYWYRQAAGRGLQLLFYSVGIGQISSEVPQNLSASRPQDRQFILSSKKLLLSDSGFYLCAWRTHGAYEQYFGPGTRLTVT.

The rearrangement links TRBV6-6 to TRBJ2-5, with D possibly matching TRBD2 (6 bases). The germline gives CDR1 MNHNY, CDR2 SVGAGI (reference sequence). This CDR3 is built from 13 residues. Trimming pared 10 bases from V and 7 bases from J, leaving 19 bases between. CDR3 bases: TGTGCCACAACGGGACTCACAAAGCGGACCCAGTACTTC. Its protein is CATTGLTKRTQYF.

V and J are TRBV19 and TRBJ2-7, with 8 bases matching TRBD2. The V segment lost 5 bases and the J segment 5 bases; nucleotides outside the gene matches: 8. From germline, CDR1 is LNHDA and CDR2 SQIVND (reference sequence). The CDR3 length is 14 residues. CDR3 in amino acids: CASSPRTSWNEQYF. The CDR3 coding sequence is TGTGCCAGTAGTCCCAGGACTAGCTGGAACGAGCAGTACTTC.

V gene TRBV10-3 combines with J gene TRBJ2-1; D possibly corresponds to TRBD1 (6 bases). The CDR3 runs to 12 residues. Germline CDR1 is ENHRY and CDR2 is SYGVKD. With 6 bases removed from V and 6 bases from J, the gap between germline ends came to 9 bases. The CDR3 region is CAISLDSNEQFF. The CDR3 bases are TGTGCCATCAGCTTGGACAGCAATGAGCAGTTCTTC.

The sample holds a few counts of this clone. V gene TRBV4-2 combines with J gene TRBJ2-7, with 8 bases fitting TRBD1. V lost 4 bases and J lost 4; bases outside the gene matches: 9. The length of the CDR3 is 15 residues. Per germline, CDR1 LGHNA and CDR2 YNFKEQ. The CDR3 is CASSPTLDRAYEQYF. The CDR3 DNA reads as TGTGCCAGCAGCCCCACCCTGGACAGGGCTTACGAGCAGTACTTC.

The V and J genes are TRBV7-9 and TRBJ1-4; TRBD1 aligns across 7 bases. J was trimmed by 8 bases and V by 2 bases; bases with no gene match: 8. The CDR3 is 15 residues long. Germline V CDR1 and CDR2: SEHNR, FQNEAQ (reference sequence). The CDR3 DNA follows: TGTGCCAGCAGCTTAAACCGGGACAGAGTCGAAAAACTGTTTTTT. Its translation is CASSLNRDRVEKLFF.

This clone occurred once. This chain links TRBV9 with TRBJ2-2, with 7 bases aligning to TRBD1. V was pared by 3 bases and J by 2 bases, with 7 bases of the junction left unmatched. This CDR3 is built from 16 residues. From germline, CDR1 is SGDLS and CDR2 YYNGEE. Here the CDR3 DNA reads TGTGCCAGCAGCGAGGGGGCGACAACTAACACCGGGGAGCTGTTTTTT. It codes for CASSEGATTNTGELFF.